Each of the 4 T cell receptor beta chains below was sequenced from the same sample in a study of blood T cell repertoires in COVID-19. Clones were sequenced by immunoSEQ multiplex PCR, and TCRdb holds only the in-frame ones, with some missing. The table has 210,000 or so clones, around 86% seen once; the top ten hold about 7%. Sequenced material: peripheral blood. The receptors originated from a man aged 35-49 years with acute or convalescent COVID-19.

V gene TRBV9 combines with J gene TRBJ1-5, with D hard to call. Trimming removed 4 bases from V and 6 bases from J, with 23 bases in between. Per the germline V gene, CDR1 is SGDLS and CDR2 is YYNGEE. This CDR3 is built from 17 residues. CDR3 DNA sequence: TGTGCCAGCAGCCTCATTACGGCCGTTCAAGCGTCTCAGCCCCAGCATTTT. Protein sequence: CASSLITAVQASQPQHF.

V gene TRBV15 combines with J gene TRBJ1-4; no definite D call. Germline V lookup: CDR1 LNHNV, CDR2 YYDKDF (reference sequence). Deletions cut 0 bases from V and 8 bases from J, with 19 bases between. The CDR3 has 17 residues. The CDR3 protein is CATSRDVVEPGWEKLFF. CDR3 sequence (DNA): TGTGCCACCAGCAGAGATGTCGTGGAGCCGGGATGGGAAAAACTGTTTTTT.

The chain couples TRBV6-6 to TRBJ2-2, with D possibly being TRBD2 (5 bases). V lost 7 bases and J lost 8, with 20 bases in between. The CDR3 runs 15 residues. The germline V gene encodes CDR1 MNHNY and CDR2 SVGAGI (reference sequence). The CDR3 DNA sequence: TGTGCCAGCACCTTAAGGAGCGACGGGGTAGGGGAGCTGTTTTTT. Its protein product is CASTLRSDGVGELFF.

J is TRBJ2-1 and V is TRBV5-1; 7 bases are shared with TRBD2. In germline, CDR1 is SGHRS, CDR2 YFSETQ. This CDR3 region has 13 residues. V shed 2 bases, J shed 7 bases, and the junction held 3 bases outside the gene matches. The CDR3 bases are TGCGCCAGCAGCTTACGGGGGGATAATGAGCAGTTCTTC. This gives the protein CASSLRGDNEQFF.